These 10 T cell receptor beta chains originate from one sample sequenced in a study of shared clonotypes between healthy human individuals. CD45RO negativity and positive selection for CCR7 defined naive CD8 cells, a population that excluded terminally differentiated effector memory CD45RA+ cells. The table came from immunoSEQ multiplex PCR; TCRdb's copy has only in-frame clones and leaves some out. The sample includes roughly 1,800,000 clones, about 95% of them seen just once. Sequenced: naive CD8+ T cells sorted from blood. Receptors originate from a man aged 18 to 30 in good health.

This chain uses TRBV28 with TRBJ2-7, with TRBD2 as a possible D gene (5 bases). The CDR3 has 12 amino acids. Germline lookup yields CDR1 MDHEN and CDR2 SYDVKM. The V end was cut by 2 bases, the J end by 6 bases, with 8 bases between. The CDR3 reads CASSLRLTEQYF. Written as DNA, the CDR3 is TGTGCCAGCAGTTTAAGACTAACCGAGCAGTACTTC.

As concerns this clone: Other DNA sequences in the same sample also yield this CDR3. V gene TRBV6-6 combines with J gene TRBJ1-2; no firm D call. V was clipped by 2 bases and J by 8 bases, with 6 bases between them. CDR1 and CDR2 from the germline V gene are MNHNY and SVGAGI (reference sequence). The CDR3 has 11 residues. The CDR3 region is CASSYEGGYTF. The CDR3 nucleotides are TGTGCCAGCAGTTACGAAGGGGGCTACACCTTC.

This clone was picked up one time. This sequence joins TRBV7-2 and TRBJ2-7, with D maybe TRBD2 (6 bases). Germline assignment: CDR1 SGHTA and CDR2 FQGNSA. The CDR3 loop spans 13 amino acids. Trimming removed 4 bases from V and 3 bases from J, with 10 bases in between. The CDR3 sequence is CASSWWGGYEQYF. CDR3 nucleotide sequence: TGTGCCAGCAGCTGGTGGGGAGGCTACGAGCAGTACTTC.

V gene TRBV29-1 combines with J gene TRBJ1-2; D gene ambiguous. Trimming took off 6 bases at V and 7 bases at J, with 18 bases between the two ends. CDR3 length equals 13 residues. Germline CDR1 and CDR2: SQVTM and ANQGSEA. CDR3 amino acids: CSVDLGSAGGYTF. In DNA, the CDR3 is TGCAGCGTGGATCTAGGGTCGGCGGGTGGCTACACCTTC.

The chain recombines TRBV9 with TRBJ2-2, with D perhaps given as TRBD1 or TRBD2 (6 bases each). Trimming cost V 3 bases and J 6 bases, with 9 bases left between them. This CDR3 has 13 residues. Germline CDR1 is SGDLS and CDR2 is YYNGEE. The CDR3 sequence: CASSEGGPGELFF. CDR3 nucleotide sequence: TGTGCCAGCAGCGAGGGGGGCCCCGGGGAGCTGTTTTTT. Variable domain in full (rest from reference TRBV9 and TRBJ2-2): DSGVTQTPKHLITATGQRVTLRCSPRSGDLSVYWYQQSLDQGLQFLIQYYNGEERAKGNILERFSAQQFPDLHSELNLSSLELGDSALYFCASSEGGPGELFFGEGSRLTVL.

This clone was recorded only once. Other DNA variants within this sample encode the same CDR3. The V gene is TRBV11-2, the J gene TRBJ2-7, with D perhaps matching TRBD1 (5 bases). Trimming left V 3 bases short and J 4 bases short, with 7 bases between. This CDR3 has 12 residues. Germline CDR1 is SGHAT and CDR2 is FQNNGV. The CDR3 loop reads CASSFSGYEQYF. The CDR3 DNA reads as TGTGCCAGCAGCTTTTCAGGGTACGAGCAGTACTTC.

The chain uses TRBV4-3 and TRBJ2-1; 10 nucleotides agree with TRBD2. CDR1 is LGHNA, CDR2 YSLEER, per germline. The CDR3 consists of 15 residues. V was clipped by 3 bases and J by 7 bases; unmatched bases: 6. Here the CDR3 reads CASSHRLAGENEQFF. The DNA of the CDR3 is TGCGCCAGCAGCCACCGACTAGCGGGCGAGAATGAGCAGTTCTTC.

This chain connects TRBV21-1 to TRBJ2-7. TRBV21-1 is noted as a pseudogene. The CDR3 has 15 residues. The CDR3 coding sequence is TGTGCCAGCAAGGAGGGTTGGACAGCCAGCTACGAGCAGTACTTC. Its translation: CASKEGWTASYEQYF.

J is TRBJ1-1 and V is TRBV7-9; the match to TRBD1 covers 7 bases. Per the germline V gene, CDR1 is SEHNR and CDR2 is FQNEAQ (reference sequence). CDR3 size: 12 residues. V lost 3 bases and J lost 10; bases outside the gene matches: 5. Here the CDR3 reads CASSFTGDSAFF. The DNA of the CDR3 is TGTGCCAGCAGCTTTACAGGGGATTCAGCTTTCTTT. Complete variable domain (other parts from reference TRBV7-9 and TRBJ1-1): DTGVSQNPRHKITKRGQNVTFRCDPISEHNRLYWYRQTLGQGPEFLTYFQNEAQLEKSRLLSDRFSAERPKGSFSTLEIQRTEQGDSAMYLCASSFTGDSAFFGQGTRLTVV.

The chain is built from TRBV10-3 and TRBJ2-7; maybe TRBD1 (6 bases). The germline V gene has CDR1 ENHRY and CDR2 SYGVKD. Trimming pared 10 bases from V and 5 bases from J, leaving 18 bases between. This CDR3 contains 13 residues. The CDR3 is CASKDSPSDEQYF. The CDR3 DNA follows: TGTGCCAGTAAGGACAGTCCCTCGGACGAGCAGTACTTC.